The sequence of this T cell receptor (beta chain) was determined in a study of human T cells and chemical hapten exposure. In the study overall: Small differences in pooled library volume mainly drove the variation in TCR yields per sample. General observations from the study: Those TCRs sitting above 1 in 1000 frequency stayed the same with DPC sensitization.

This clonotype has just a few counts. Its matching antigen is unknown. Specified time point: healthy volunteer bleed at 2 weeks. Unfractionated whole blood was the source from which total RNA was extracted. From germline, CDR1 is SGHAT and CDR2 FQNNGV. The CDR3 runs to 14 residues. V lost 6 bases and J lost 0, with 9 bases in between. The library put unique molecular identifiers onto individual cDNA molecules. Original handling: Across samples, TCR counts had a median of around 100,000 and ranged from 23,224 to 690,600. TCRdb fed the RACE reads into MiXCR, producing one record per CDR3 protein. These V and J calls rely on TCRdb rather than the paper's analysis. The data show about 130,000 distinct CDR3 sequences, about 8.2% seen once.

This TCR derives from a male donor in good health. Some clones in this sample may be carry-over from other donors' samples. The gene calls are TRBV11-2 and TRBJ1-3; D remains ambiguous. The sequenced sample consisted of whole blood. The CDR3 spells CASSYASSGNTIYF. CDR3 coding DNA: TGTGCCAGCAGTTACGCGAGCTCTGGAAACACCATATATTTT.